The source of this T cell receptor beta chain is a study of blood T cell repertoires in COVID-19. Study details: Samples of COVID-19 (acute and convalescent) were obtained from the United States, Italy and Spain. PBMCs, B-cell-depleted T cells, or T cells provided the cDNA or gDNA that made up the material.

Original data processing: Scientists estimated how many nucleated cells there were by amplifying reference gene primers. Sequencing was performed with immunoSEQ multiplex PCR; in TCRdb, only in-frame clones are kept and a portion is missing. Clone size and V and J calls were adopted from that table, with D and trimming inferred from the DNA. Of 150,000 or so clones listed, about 83% were seen once; the top ten hold less than 5.5%. Germline-derived CDR1 and CDR2 are SEHNR and FQNEAQ (reference sequence). The V segment lost 5 bases and the J segment 4 bases; nucleotides outside the gene matches: 8. The CDR3 is 15 amino acids.

Sequencing used peripheral blood. This receptor was taken from a human donor in a cohort sampled during active COVID-19. The chain joins TRBV7-9 to TRBJ1-2, with TRBD1 matching over 9 bases. For the CDR3, the DNA is TGTGCCAGCAGCATGGGGACAGGGCTGATCTATGGCTACACCTTC. Translation gives CASSMGTGLIYGYTF.